The clone carrying this T cell receptor (beta chain) was counted a few times. Its antigen is unknown. The time point denotes: newly diagnosed GD, antithyroid drugs for less than 3 months. TCR sequences were obtained from RNA taken from PBMCs. The CDR3 is made up of 13 amino acids. V was clipped by 1 base and J by 5 bases, with 6 bases between them. Germline CDR1 and CDR2: LGHNA and YNFKEQ. These data come from a study of regulatory T cells in long-lasting Graves disease. Notes on the study in general: Accuracy may have suffered from the small sample size.

Libraries of TCR beta came from iRepertoire HTBI primers plus Arm-PCR of CDR3 regions. In TCRdb, the multiplex PCR reads were re-called with MiXCR into one record per CDR3 protein. The sample has 400,000 to 450,000 distinct CDR3 sequences; under 15% are singletons. These same data were also listed under a study on T cells in Graves' hyperthyroidism and ophthalmopathy. That source notes: Blood also showed most of the thyroid clonotypes that were expanded above 0.001.

The TCR comes from a woman in her 30s with Graves disease. The chain joins TRBV4-2 to TRBJ1-5; no clear D. This material consisted of peripheral blood mononuclear cells (PBMCs), taken at new diagnosis, from a patient treated with antithyroid drugs. The CDR3 region has the DNA TGTGCCAGCAGCCAAGGGACGGATCAGCCCCAGCATTTT. Translating gives CASSQGTDQPQHF.